Following are 22 T cell receptor beta chains from one sample sequenced in a study of cytomegalovirus exposure and HLA in healthy donors. PCR used 60 Vbeta primers and 13 Jbeta primers. Measured with immunoSEQ multiplex PCR; TCRdb has only the in-frame clones, and not every one. The sample holds some 53,000 clones. The sequenced sample was PBMCs. These receptors were obtained from a woman aged 55 to 70 in good health and CMV-seropositive.

The V and J genes are TRBV28 and TRBJ2-7, with TRBD2 matching over 7 bases. The CDR3 covers 12 residues. CDR1 is MDHEN, CDR2 SYDVKM, per germline. V shed 5 bases, J shed 2 bases, and the junction held 0 bases outside the gene matches. The CDR3: CASSGGAYEQYF. The CDR3 DNA reads as TGTGCCAGCAGTGGGGGGGCCTACGAGCAGTACTTC.

The chain combines TRBV28 with TRBJ1-2; 9 nucleotides align to TRBD1. V was pared by 6 bases and J by 2 bases, with 4 bases of the junction left unmatched. Germline CDR1 MDHEN, CDR2 SYDVKM. The CDR3 is 14 amino acids. The CDR3 reads CASRPTGGNYGYTF. CDR3 coding DNA: TGTGCCAGCAGGCCGACAGGGGGAAACTATGGCTACACCTTC.

The chain links TRBV12-5 to TRBJ1-6; 9 nucleotides align to TRBD1. Trimming removed 5 bases from V and 10 bases from J; junction bases left unmatched: 6. This CDR3 contains 14 residues. The germline V gene encodes CDR1 LGHNT and CDR2 FRNRAP. CDR3 protein: CASGPTGGASPLHF. CDR3 DNA: TGTGCTAGTGGTCCTACAGGGGGCGCGTCACCCCTCCACTTT.

The V and J genes are TRBV6-5 and TRBJ1-2; the D gene is possibly TRBD1 (5 bases). The CDR3 is made up of 14 amino acids. With 6 bases removed from V and 5 bases from J, the gap between germline ends came to 16 bases. CDR1 is MNHEY and CDR2 is SVGAGI in the germline V gene. CDR3 bases: TGTGCCAGCAGCCAAGAGCGGGGGGTTTATGGCTACACCTTC. It is translated as CASSQERGVYGYTF.

CDR3 coding DNA: TGCGCCAGCAGGCGCGGAGAGTACGGGGGCGAGCAGTACTTC. Translated: CASRRGEYGGEQYF. The chain has TRBV5-1 and TRBJ2-7; D is possibly TRBD2 (6 bases). Germline V gives CDR1 SGHRS, CDR2 YFSETQ. The CDR3 contains 14 residues. The V end was cut by 5 bases, the J end by 6 bases, with 18 bases between. The whole variable domain, filled in from reference TRBV5-1 and TRBJ2-7, reads KAGVTQTPRYLIKTRGQQVTLSCSPISGHRSVSWYQQTPGQGLQFLFEYFSETQRNKGNFPGRFSGRQFSNSRSEMNVSTLELGDSALYLCASRRGEYGGEQYFGPGTRLTVT.

The chain uses TRBV4-1 and TRBJ2-3; 11 bases match TRBD2. The CDR3 is 17 amino acids. J lost 5 bases, V lost 1 base, and 8 bases had no gene match. CDR1 is MGHRA and CDR2 is YSYEKL in the germline V gene. The CDR3 protein is CASSQAPRGLAVDTQYF. The CDR3 DNA is TGCGCCAGCAGCCAAGCCCCGAGGGGACTAGCGGTAGATACGCAGTATTTT.

The V call is TRBV19, the J call TRBJ1-3; no reliable D call. Germline V gene data show CDR1 as LNHDA and CDR2 as SQIVND (reference sequence). This CDR3 spans 15 amino acids. Deletions cut 3 bases from V and 2 bases from J, with 11 bases between. This CDR3 is CASSISTAPGNTIYF. CDR3 coding DNA: TGTGCCAGTAGTATTAGCACCGCTCCTGGAAACACCATATATTTT.

This chain joins TRBV6-5 and TRBJ1-4, with 8 bases fitting TRBD1. V lost 5 bases to trimming and J lost 3 bases; unmatched junction nucleotides: 5. The CDR3 spans 15 residues. Germline V gene data show CDR1 as MNHEY and CDR2 as SVGAGI. CDR3 sequence reads: CASSTPGGPNEKLFF. Here the CDR3 DNA reads TGTGCCAGCAGTACCCCAGGGGGCCCTAATGAAAAACTGTTTTTT.

V gene TRBV19 combines with J gene TRBJ2-7, with a possible D match to TRBD1 (6 bases). Germline V CDR1 and CDR2: LNHDA, SQIVND (reference sequence). The V end was cut by 5 bases, the J end by 0 bases, with 11 bases between. The CDR3 consists of 14 residues. CDR3 sequence reads: CASSPLGASYEQYF. CDR3 bases: TGTGCCAGTAGTCCGCTGGGGGCCTCCTACGAGCAGTACTTC.

V usage is TRBV18 and J usage is TRBJ2-3; 7 bases are a match to TRBD2. Germline trimming cut 8 bases from V and 1 base from J; bases unmatched to any gene: 9. Germline V CDR1 and CDR2: KGHSH, LQKENI. This CDR3 spans 15 amino acids. As DNA, the CDR3 is TGTGCCAGCCTATTCGGGGGGAGTGGCACAGATACGCAGTATTTT. Protein product: CASLFGGSGTDTQYF.

The chain joins TRBV9 to TRBJ1-2; D unclear. CDR1 is SGDLS, CDR2 YYNGEE, per germline. This CDR3 comprises 13 residues. The ends were cut back, 7 bases at V and 4 bases at J, with 14 bases in the middle. CDR3 protein: CASSPSPLYGYTF. Written as DNA, the CDR3 is TGTGCCAGCTCGCCGAGCCCTCTCTATGGCTACACCTTC.

The chain recombines TRBV9 with TRBJ2-7, with D hard to call. This CDR3 contains 12 residues. From germline, CDR1 is SGDLS and CDR2 YYNGEE. V lost 4 bases to trimming and J lost 0 bases, with 5 bases between them. For the CDR3, the DNA is TGTGCCAGCAGCCCAGACTCCTACGAGCAGTACTTC. Translated, it gives CASSPDSYEQYF. Full variable domain (remainder filled in from reference TRBV9 and TRBJ2-7): DSGVTQTPKHLITATGQRVTLRCSPRSGDLSVYWYQQSLDQGLQFLIQYYNGEERAKGNILERFSAQQFPDLHSELNLSSLELGDSALYFCASSPDSYEQYFGPGTRLTVT.

This chain links TRBV10-1 with TRBJ2-7; 8 positions match TRBD1. V trimming: 3 bases; J trimming: 5 bases; junction bases outside the gene matches: 9. The CDR3 is 15 amino acids. Germline CDR1 and CDR2: WNHNN and SYGVQD (reference sequence). CDR3 residues: CASSEAGTGDHEQYF. For the CDR3, the DNA is TGCGCCAGCAGTGAAGCCGGGACAGGAGACCACGAGCAGTACTTC.

The chain links TRBV7-9 to TRBJ1-1; D remains unclear. Germline V gene sequence: CDR1 SEHNR, CDR2 FQNEAQ (reference sequence). This CDR3 is 11 amino acids long. V lost 5 bases to trimming and J lost 8 bases, with 9 bases between them. Here the CDR3 reads CASSQNEEAFF. CDR3 bases: TGTGCCAGCAGCCAGAATGAAGAAGCTTTCTTT.

The DNA of the CDR3 is TGTGCCAGCACCGGAGGGGGTAGCGGGGTACAAGAGACCCAGTACTTC. Its protein product is CASTGGGSGVQETQYF. The chain couples TRBV7-8 to TRBJ2-5; 8 bases align to TRBD2. V dropped 7 bases and J dropped 2; count of bases not matched to a gene: 12. The CDR3 sequence is 16 residues long. CDR1 and CDR2 from the germline V gene are SGHVS and FQNEAQ.

The V call is TRBV5-6, the J call TRBJ1-1; D is undetermined. V dropped 4 bases and J dropped 1 base, with 20 bases sitting between them. This CDR3 contains 17 residues. Germline V gene data show CDR1 as SGHDT and CDR2 as YYEEEE. As DNA, the CDR3 is TGTGCCAGCAGCCTGGTGTATATTGGGCAGCCGAACACTGAAGCTTTCTTT. This codes for CASSLVYIGQPNTEAFF.

V and J are TRBV9 and TRBJ2-3, with TRBD2 identical over 8 bases. CDR1 and CDR2 (germline): SGDLS, YYNGEE. The CDR3 extends over 16 amino acids. Trimming took 3 bases from V and 1 from J; bases not matched to a gene: 7. The CDR3 DNA reads TGTGCCAGCAGCGCAGAGCGGGGGCCCCGCACAGATACGCAGTATTTT. Its protein product is CASSAERGPRTDTQYF.

This chain links TRBV29-1 with TRBJ1-5; D is ambiguous. V shed 6 bases and J shed 11 bases, with 17 bases lying between them. Looked up from germline, CDR1 is SQVTM and CDR2 is ANQGSEA. The CDR3 is 12 amino acids. CDR3 loop: CSVGGSGSAQHF. The CDR3 region has the DNA TGCAGCGTCGGAGGGAGTGGGTCGGCCCAGCATTTT.

This sequence joins TRBV5-1 and TRBJ1-2, with D perhaps matching TRBD1 (6 bases). V was cut by 4 bases and J by 2 bases, with 18 bases left in between. The CDR3 is 16 residues long. CDR1 and CDR2 (germline): SGHRS, YFSETQ. Written as DNA, the CDR3 is TGCGCCAGCAGCCTGGGACCGGGACACCTAAACTATGGCTACACCTTC. Translating gives CASSLGPGHLNYGYTF.

This chain uses TRBV4-1 with TRBJ1-3; D possibly corresponds to TRBD1 (6 bases). CDR1 MGHRA and CDR2 YSYEKL come from the germline V gene. Trimming took off 0 bases at V and 0 bases at J, with 12 bases between the two ends. This CDR3 comprises 17 residues. The DNA of the CDR3 is TGCGCCAGCAGCCAAGATAGGGGGGGGGACTCTGGAAACACCATATATTTT. Translation gives CASSQDRGGDSGNTIYF.

The chain couples TRBV5-1 to TRBJ1-1, with D uncertain. CDR3 length: 15 residues. Trimming removed 5 bases from V and 0 bases from J, with 14 bases in between. CDR1 is SGHRS, CDR2 YFSETQ, per germline. The CDR3 coding sequence is TGCGCCAGCAGTGGCCCGGGAGGAATGAACACTGAAGCTTTCTTT. As protein: CASSGPGGMNTEAFF.

The chain uses TRBV6-6 and TRBJ2-7; 7 nucleotides match TRBD1. V was clipped by 6 bases and J by 2 bases; unmatched bases: 7. The CDR3 is 14 residues long. Germline V gene lookup returns CDR1 MNHNY and CDR2 SVGAGI (reference sequence). CDR3 residues: CASSNRDRAYEQYF. For the CDR3, the DNA is TGTGCCAGCAGCAACCGGGACAGAGCCTACGAGCAGTACTTC.